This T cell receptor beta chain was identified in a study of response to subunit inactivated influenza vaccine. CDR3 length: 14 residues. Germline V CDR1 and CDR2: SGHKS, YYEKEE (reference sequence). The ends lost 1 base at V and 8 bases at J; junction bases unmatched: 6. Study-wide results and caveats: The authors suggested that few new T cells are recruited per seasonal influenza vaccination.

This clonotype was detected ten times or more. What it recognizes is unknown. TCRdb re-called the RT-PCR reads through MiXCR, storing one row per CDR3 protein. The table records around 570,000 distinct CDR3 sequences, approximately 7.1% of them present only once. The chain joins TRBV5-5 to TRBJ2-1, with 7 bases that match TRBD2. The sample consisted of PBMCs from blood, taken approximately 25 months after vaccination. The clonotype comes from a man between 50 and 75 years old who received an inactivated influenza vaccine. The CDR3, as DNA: TGTGCCAGCAGCTTGTCGACGGGGGGTGATGAGCAGTTCTTC. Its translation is CASSLSTGGDEQFF.